This entry lists 20 T cell receptor beta chains sequenced from one sample in a study of T cells in Graves' hyperthyroidism and ophthalmopathy. It was RNA transcripts that yielded the amplified TCR beta CDR3 regions. HTBI primers were employed in a first-round RT-PCR of the TCR CDR3. One entry per CDR3 protein results from TCRdb running MiXCR on the multiplex PCR reads. The sample yields some 600,000 distinct CDR3 sequences, 11% to 15% seen once. Sequenced material: blood. All receptors come from a woman aged 30 to 39 with Graves' hyperthyroidism that later progressed to Graves' ophthalmopathy.

The gene calls are TRBV19 and TRBJ1-4; the D is unclear. Trimming shortened V by 0 bases and J by 8 bases, and 13 bases separated the two germline ends. CDR1 and CDR2 from the germline V gene are LNHDA and SQIVND (reference sequence). The CDR3 is made up of 15 amino acids. This chain's CDR3 is CASSIDPAGPEKLFF. The CDR3 DNA reads TGTGCCAGTAGTATAGATCCGGCCGGCCCCGAAAAACTGTTTTTT.

This clonotype turned up a few times. The CDR3 does not close with the conserved phenylalanine or tryptophan, likely indicating a read error. The chain combines TRBV6-1 with TRBJ1-2; the match to TRBD1 covers 9 bases. This CDR3 region has 15 residues. From germline, CDR1 is MNHNS and CDR2 SASEGT. V was clipped by 3 bases and J by 6 bases; unmatched bases: 8. The CDR3, as DNA: TGTGCCAGCAGTGACCCCGGGACAGGGTTGGATGGCTACACCTCC. This gives the protein CASSDPGTGLDGYTS.

In this sample, this clonotype turned up many times. This chain uses TRBV12-3 or TRBV12-4 with TRBJ1-6; 10 nucleotides agree with TRBD1. With V trimmed by 6 bases and J by 9 bases, 8 bases remained unmatched. CDR3 length: 15 residues. CDR3 coding DNA: TGTGCCAGCAGGAAGGGTGGACAGGGGGGTTCACCCCTCCACTTT. Amino acids: CASRKGGQGGSPLHF.

In this sample, this clonotype turned up many times. This chain joins TRBV7-9 and TRBJ1-4; 7 positions match TRBD1. This CDR3 is built from 17 residues. The V gene's germline CDR1 is SEHNR and CDR2 FQNEAQ (reference sequence). The ends lost 6 bases at V and 8 bases at J; junction bases unmatched: 18. CDR3 DNA sequence: TGTGCCAGCAGTTTCGACAGGGCAGCAGTGGGGGACGAAAAACTGTTTTTT. This translates into CASSFDRAAVGDEKLFF.

This clonotype was detected ten times or more. This chain uses TRBV20-1 with TRBJ2-1; 13 positions agree with TRBD2. The V gene end was trimmed by 3 bases and the J gene end by 6 bases; junction bases not matched to a gene: 5. Germline V CDR1 and CDR2: DFQATT, SNEGSKA (reference sequence). The CDR3 spans 15 residues. CDR3 nucleotide sequence: TGCAGTGCTAGCTGGACTAGCGGGAGACGCAATGAGCAGTTCTTC. Amino acids: CSASWTSGRRNEQFF.

This clonotype was found many times. The CDR3 region is CASGPTAATNEKLFF. The CDR3 nucleotides are TGTGCTAGTGGCCCGACGGCAGCAACTAATGAAAAACTGTTTTTT. The J gene is TRBJ1-4, the V gene TRBV12-5; D is unclear. The V and J ends lost 6 bases and 0 bases respectively, with 11 bases between them. This CDR3 is 15 amino acids long. CDR1 LGHNT and CDR2 FRNRAP come from the germline V gene.

This clonotype was recorded at least ten times. The gene calls are TRBV2 and TRBJ1-6; D uncertain. The CDR3 is 11 amino acids. The ends were cut back, 10 bases at V and 7 bases at J, with 8 bases in the middle. Germline lookup yields CDR1 SNHLY and CDR2 FYNNEI. CDR3 amino acids: CATSGNSPLHF. The CDR3 nucleotides read TGTGCCACGTCAGGAAATTCACCCCTCCACTTT.

CDR3 sequence: CASKGRGEKLFF. In nucleotides, the CDR3 is TGTGCCAGCAAGGGGCGGGGGGAAAAACTGTTTTTT. J is TRBJ1-4 and V is TRBV3-1; possibly TRBD1 for D (5 bases). Germline assignment: CDR1 LGHDT and CDR2 YNNKEL (reference sequence). CDR3 length: 12 amino acids. The germline V and J ends were trimmed by 7 bases and 8 bases, with 11 bases remaining between them.

On this clonotype: Just one base apart from a much larger clone, this may be a read error. The J gene is TRBJ2-1, the V gene TRBV7-9; TRBD1 might be the D (6 bases). The closer fit of TRBJ2-7 to the DNA end suggests the J call may be wrong. This CDR3 comprises 16 residues. Germline V gives CDR1 SEHNR, CDR2 FQNEAQ (reference sequence). The CDR3 DNA follows: TGTGCCAGCAGCACAGGGTGGCCCCTTTCCTACAATGAGCAGTACTTC. Translation gives CASSTGWPLSYNEQYF.

This clonotype was counted many times. V is TRBV6-2 or TRBV6-3 and J is TRBJ2-7; no definite D call. This CDR3 has 16 residues. Germline assignment: CDR1 MNHEY and CDR2 SVGEGT. V lost 2 bases, J lost 7 bases, and 21 bases lay in between. For the CDR3, the DNA is TGTGCCAGCAGTTACGTGGCGGATAGGCCAAATCGGGAGCAGTACTTC. Protein sequence: CASSYVADRPNREQYF.

The count of this clonotype is one. V and J are TRBV29-1 and TRBJ2-7; no reliable D call. This CDR3 has 14 amino acids. V gave up 5 bases and J gave up 2 bases, with 16 bases separating them. CDR1 is SQVTM and CDR2 is ANQGSEA in the germline V gene. The DNA of the CDR3 is TGCAGCGTTATCAGCACCGCTTTTACCTACGAGCAGTACTTC. Translation gives CSVISTAFTYEQYF.

The chain links TRBV20-1 to TRBJ1-1; D is possibly TRBD1 (6 bases). The CDR3 covers 13 residues. CDR1 is DFQATT and CDR2 is SNEGSKA in the germline V gene (reference sequence). V was trimmed by 3 bases and J by 7 bases, leaving 15 bases between them. CDR3 region: CSARSGDGGEAFF. CDR3 DNA sequence: TGCAGTGCTAGGTCAGGGGACGGCGGTGAAGCTTTCTTT.

This clonotype was recorded many times. CDR3 nucleotide sequence: TGTGCCAGCTCCCGCCCGGGGTCCACAGATACGCAGTATTTT. Translating it yields CASSRPGSTDTQYF. The rearrangement uses TRBV11-2 and TRBJ2-3, with a tentative D call TRBD2 (5 bases). Looked up from germline, CDR1 is SGHAT and CDR2 is FQNNGV. The CDR3 loop spans 14 amino acids. V gave up 8 bases and J gave up 2 bases, with 14 bases separating them.

The table lists this clonotype with many counts. This sequence joins TRBV11-1 and TRBJ2-1; TRBD1 matches at 7 bases. The CDR3 spans 15 residues. Per the germline V gene, CDR1 is SGHAT and CDR2 is FQDESV (reference sequence). The trim removed 3 bases at V and 7 bases at J, leaving 9 bases unmatched. CDR3 nucleotide sequence: TGTGCCAGCAGCTTTGACAGGGCGCCGAATAATGAGCAGTTCTTC. It yields the protein CASSFDRAPNNEQFF.

This sequence joins TRBV4-2 and TRBJ2-7; D possibly corresponds to TRBD2 (5 bases). Germline values: CDR1 LGHNA, CDR2 YNFKEQ. This CDR3 has 15 residues. Trimming stripped 2 bases from V and 3 bases from J, with 14 bases between. CDR3 DNA: TGTGCCAGCAGCCAACCGGGATCGGTAAACTACGAGCAGTACTTC. This encodes CASSQPGSVNYEQYF.

V usage is TRBV24-1 and J usage is TRBJ1-1, with D perhaps matching TRBD1 (5 bases). This CDR3 has 14 residues. Germline CDR1 and CDR2: KGHDR and SFDVKD. V was pared by 7 bases and J by 4 bases, with 15 bases between. For the CDR3, the DNA is TGTGCCACCAGGGGGCATGACGGGGGCACTGAAGCTTTCTTT. This encodes CATRGHDGGTEAFF.

This clonotype has at least ten counts. As DNA, the CDR3 is TGCGCCAGTAGAGATAGCGGGAGGAATGAGCAGTTCTTC. Its translation is CASRDSGRNEQFF. J is TRBJ2-1 and V is TRBV5-1, with 10 bases lining up with TRBD2. Trimming took 8 bases from V and 7 from J; bases not matched to a gene: 6. Looked up from germline, CDR1 is SGHRS and CDR2 is YFSETQ. There are 13 residues in the CDR3.

This clonotype was detected ten times or more. The rearrangement uses TRBV7-9 and TRBJ2-1, with unresolved D. Trimming cost V 8 bases and J 0 bases, with 8 bases left between them. The CDR3 is made up of 13 amino acids. Germline V lookup: CDR1 SEHNR, CDR2 FQNEAQ (reference sequence). The CDR3 bases are TGTGCCAGCGGACCTGACTCCTACAATGAGCAGTTCTTC. Protein: CASGPDSYNEQFF. Looking up the rest from reference TRBV7-9 and TRBJ2-1 gives the full variable domain: DTGVSQNPRHKITKRGQNVTFRCDPISEHNRLYWYRQTLGQGPEFLTYFQNEAQLEKSRLLSDRFSAERPKGSFSTLEIQRTEQGDSAMYLCASGPDSYNEQFFGPGTRLTVL.

The V gene is TRBV10-3, the J gene TRBJ2-5; D possibly uses TRBD1 or TRBD2 (5 bases each). In germline, CDR1 is ENHRY, CDR2 SYGVKD. The CDR3 contains 16 residues. Trimming removed 3 bases from V and 5 bases from J, with 19 bases in between. The CDR3 bases are TGTGCCATCAGTGAAATAACGGGACGATTGGACGAGACCCAGTACTTC. Protein: CAISEITGRLDETQYF.

This clonotype was seen ten or more times. The rearrangement uses TRBV28 and TRBJ2-7; maybe TRBD1 (6 bases). Trimming shortened V by 8 bases and J by 3 bases, and 14 bases separated the two germline ends. The CDR3 spans 13 residues. Germline V gene data show CDR1 as MDHEN and CDR2 as SYDVKM. The CDR3 is CASRKTGYYEQYF. The DNA for the CDR3 is TGTGCCAGCCGAAAGACAGGCTACTACGAGCAGTACTTC.